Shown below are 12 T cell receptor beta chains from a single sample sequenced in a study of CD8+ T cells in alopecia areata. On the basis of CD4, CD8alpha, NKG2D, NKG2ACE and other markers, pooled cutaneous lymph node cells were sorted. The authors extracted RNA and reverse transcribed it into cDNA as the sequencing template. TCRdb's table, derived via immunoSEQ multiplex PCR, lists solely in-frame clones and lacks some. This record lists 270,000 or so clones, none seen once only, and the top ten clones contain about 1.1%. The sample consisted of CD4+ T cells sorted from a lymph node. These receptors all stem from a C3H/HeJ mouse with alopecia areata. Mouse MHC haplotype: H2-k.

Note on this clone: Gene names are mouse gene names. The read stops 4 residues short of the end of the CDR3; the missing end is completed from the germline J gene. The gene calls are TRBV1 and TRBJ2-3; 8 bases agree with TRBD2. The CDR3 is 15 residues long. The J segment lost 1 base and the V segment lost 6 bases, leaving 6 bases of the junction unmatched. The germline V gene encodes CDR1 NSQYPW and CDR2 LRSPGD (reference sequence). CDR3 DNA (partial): TGCACCTGCAGCCCCGGGGGGGCGGGTGCAGAA. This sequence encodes CTCSPGGAGAE. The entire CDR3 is CTCSPGGAGAETLYF.

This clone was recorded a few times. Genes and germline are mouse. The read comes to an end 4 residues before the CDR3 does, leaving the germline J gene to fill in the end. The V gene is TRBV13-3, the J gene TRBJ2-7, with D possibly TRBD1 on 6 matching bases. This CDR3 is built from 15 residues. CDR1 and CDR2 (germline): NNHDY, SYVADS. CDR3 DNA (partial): TGTGCCAGCAGTGATCGCCTCCGGGACATATAT. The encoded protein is CASSDRLRDIY. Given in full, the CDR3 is CASSDRLRDIYEQYF.

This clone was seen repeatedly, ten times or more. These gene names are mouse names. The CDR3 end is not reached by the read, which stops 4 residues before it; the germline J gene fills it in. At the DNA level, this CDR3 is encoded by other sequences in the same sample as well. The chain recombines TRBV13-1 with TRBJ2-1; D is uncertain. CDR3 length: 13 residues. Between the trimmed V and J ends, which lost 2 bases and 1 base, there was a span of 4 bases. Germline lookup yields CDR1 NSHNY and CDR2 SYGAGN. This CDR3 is CASSEQNYAEQFF. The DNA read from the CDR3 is TGTGCCAGCAGTGAACAGAACTATGCT.

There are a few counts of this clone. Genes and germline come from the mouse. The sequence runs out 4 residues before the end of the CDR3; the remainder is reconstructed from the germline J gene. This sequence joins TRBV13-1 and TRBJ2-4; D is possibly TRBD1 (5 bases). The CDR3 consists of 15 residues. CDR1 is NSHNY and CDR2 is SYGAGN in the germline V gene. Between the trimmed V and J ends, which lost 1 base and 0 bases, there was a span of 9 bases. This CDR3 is CASSDRQISQNTLYF. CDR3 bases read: TGTGCCAGCAGTGATAGACAGATTAGTCAAAAC.

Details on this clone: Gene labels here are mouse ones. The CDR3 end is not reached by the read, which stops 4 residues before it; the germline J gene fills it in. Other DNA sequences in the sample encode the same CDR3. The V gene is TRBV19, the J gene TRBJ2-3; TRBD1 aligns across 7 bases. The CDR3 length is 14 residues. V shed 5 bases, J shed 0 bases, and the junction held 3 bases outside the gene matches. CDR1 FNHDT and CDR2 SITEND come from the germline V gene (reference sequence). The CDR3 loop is CASSMTGSAETLYF. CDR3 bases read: TGTGCCAGCAGCATGACAGGGAGTGCAGAA.

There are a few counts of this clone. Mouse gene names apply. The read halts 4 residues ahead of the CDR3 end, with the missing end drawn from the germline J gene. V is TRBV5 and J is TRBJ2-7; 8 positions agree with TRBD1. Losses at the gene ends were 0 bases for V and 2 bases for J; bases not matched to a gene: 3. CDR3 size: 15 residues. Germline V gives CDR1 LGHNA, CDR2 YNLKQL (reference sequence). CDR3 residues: CASSQDDRGPYEQYF. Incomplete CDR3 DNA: TGTGCCAGCAGCCAAGACGACAGGGGACCCTAT.

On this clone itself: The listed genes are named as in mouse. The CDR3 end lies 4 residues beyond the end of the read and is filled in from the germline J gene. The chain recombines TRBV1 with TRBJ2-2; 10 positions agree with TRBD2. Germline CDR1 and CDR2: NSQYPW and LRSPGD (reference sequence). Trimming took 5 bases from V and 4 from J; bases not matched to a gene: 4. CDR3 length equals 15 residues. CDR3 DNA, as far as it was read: TGCACCTGCAGTCCAAGACTGGGGGGCACCGGG. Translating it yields CTCSPRLGGTG. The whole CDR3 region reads CTCSPRLGGTGQLYF. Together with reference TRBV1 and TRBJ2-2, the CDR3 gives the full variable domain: VTLLEQNPRWRLVPRGQAVNLRCILKNSQYPWMSWYQQDLQKQLQWLFTLRSPGDKEVKSLPGADYLATRVTDTELRLQVANMSQGRTLYCTCSPRLGGTGQLYFGEGSKLTVL.

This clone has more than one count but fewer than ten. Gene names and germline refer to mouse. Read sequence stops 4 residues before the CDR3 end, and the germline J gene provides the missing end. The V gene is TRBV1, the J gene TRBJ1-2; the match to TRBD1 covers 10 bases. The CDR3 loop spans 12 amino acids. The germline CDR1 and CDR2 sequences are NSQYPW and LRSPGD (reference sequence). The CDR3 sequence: CIRDRGGSDYTF. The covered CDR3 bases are TGCATCCGGGACAGGGGAGGCTCC.

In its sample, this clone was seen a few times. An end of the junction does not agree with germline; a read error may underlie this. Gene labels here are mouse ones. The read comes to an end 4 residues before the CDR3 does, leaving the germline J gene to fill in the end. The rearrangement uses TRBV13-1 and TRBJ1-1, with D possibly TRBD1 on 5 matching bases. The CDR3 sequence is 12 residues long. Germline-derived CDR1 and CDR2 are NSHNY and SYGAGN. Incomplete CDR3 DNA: TGTGCCAGCAGGGATGGGGGGGGA. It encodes CASRDGGG. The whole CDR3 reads CASRDGGGEVFF.

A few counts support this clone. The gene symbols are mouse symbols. CDR3 region: CASGQDRGNSDYTF. CDR3 DNA (partial): TGTGCCAGCGGCCAGGACAGGGGTAACTCC. The J gene is TRBJ1-2, the V gene TRBV13-2; 9 bases are shared with TRBD1. The read ends 4 residues before the CDR3 terminus; that terminus is restored from the germline J gene. V was clipped by 5 bases and J by 2 bases; unmatched bases: 4. This CDR3 comprises 14 residues. Germline CDR1 is NNHNN and CDR2 is SYGAGS (reference sequence).

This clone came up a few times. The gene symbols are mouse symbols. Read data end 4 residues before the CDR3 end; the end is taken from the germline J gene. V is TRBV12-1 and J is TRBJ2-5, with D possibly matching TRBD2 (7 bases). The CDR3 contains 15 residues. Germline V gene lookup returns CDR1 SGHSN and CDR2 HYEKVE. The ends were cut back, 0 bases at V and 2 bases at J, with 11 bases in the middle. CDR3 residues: CASSLSGGSQDTQYF. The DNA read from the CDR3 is TGTGCCAGCTCTCTCTCGGGGGGCTCCCAAGAC. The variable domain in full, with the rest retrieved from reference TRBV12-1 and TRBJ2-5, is DSGVVQSPRHIIKEKGGRSVLTCIPISGHSNVVWYQQTLGKELKFLIQHYEKVERDKGFLPSRFSVQQFDDYHSEMNMSALELEDSAMYFCASSLSGGSQDTQYFGPGTRLLVL.

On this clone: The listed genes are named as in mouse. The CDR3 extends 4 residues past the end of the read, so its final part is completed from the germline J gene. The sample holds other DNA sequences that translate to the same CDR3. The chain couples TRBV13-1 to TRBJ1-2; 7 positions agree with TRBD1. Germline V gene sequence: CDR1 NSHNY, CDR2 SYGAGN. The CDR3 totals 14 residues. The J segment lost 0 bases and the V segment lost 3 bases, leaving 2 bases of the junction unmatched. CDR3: CASSGQGANSDYTF. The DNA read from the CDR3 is TGTGCCAGCAGTGGACAGGGCGCAAACTCC.